The 3 T cell receptor beta chains below were found in one sample sequenced in a study of neurological immune-mediated disorders. From the 5' RACE reads, TCRdb called clonotypes with MiXCR, one entry per CDR3 protein. This table holds 50,000 to 70,000 distinct CDR3 sequences, over 9.5% found once. What was sequenced was PBMCs. These receptors were collected from a woman aged 55 to 70 with HTLV-1-associated myelopathy (HAM/TSP).

This clonotype was picked up many times. The chain uses TRBV20-1 and TRBJ2-7, with 8 positions matching TRBD2. CDR1 is DFQATT and CDR2 is SNEGSKA in the germline V gene (reference sequence). Losses at the gene ends were 2 bases for V and 1 base for J; bases not matched to a gene: 4. The CDR3 has 14 amino acids. The CDR3 is CSARPSGSSYEQYF. Written as DNA, the CDR3 is TGCAGTGCTAGACCCAGCGGGAGTTCCTACGAGCAGTACTTC.

Comment on this clonotype: This clone may be a read error of a much larger clone one base away. The V call is TRBV20-1, the J call TRBJ2-1, with D uncertain. V was shortened by 2 bases and J by 0 bases, with 17 bases between the two germline ends. The CDR3 consists of 17 residues. CDR1 and CDR2 from the germline V gene are DFQATT and SNEGSKA (reference sequence). The CDR3 bases are TGCAGTGCTAGACCCCCCCCCGGCCTTGACTCCTACAATGAGCAGTTCTTC. Encoded protein: CSARPPPGLDSYNEQFF.

Ten or more counts support this clonotype. The gene calls are TRBV28 and TRBJ2-6, with unresolved D. The germline V gene encodes CDR1 MDHEN and CDR2 SYDVKM. The CDR3 contains 14 residues. The germline V and J ends were trimmed by 5 bases and 0 bases, with 5 bases remaining between them. The CDR3 nucleotides are TGTGCCAGCAGTCTGCTCTCTGGGGCCAACGTCCTGACTTTC. It yields the protein CASSLLSGANVLTF.